The clone carrying this T cell receptor (beta chain) has more than one count but fewer than ten. This sample is part of a study of cytomegalovirus exposure and HLA in healthy donors. A multiplex PCR was run with 60 Vbeta primers and 13 Jbeta primers. The protocol was immunoSEQ multiplex PCR, while the TCRdb copy is restricted to in-frame clones and leaves out a portion. In the table there are about 190,000 clones, roughly 79% of which are singletons. Germline values: CDR1 MNHEY, CDR2 SMNVEV (reference sequence). Trimming cost V 5 bases and J 2 bases, with 3 bases left between them. The CDR3 extends over 12 amino acids.

The V call is TRBV27, the J call TRBJ2-2; D unclear. The material sequenced was PBMCs. The clonotype was recovered from a young woman in good health and CMV-seronegative. Here the CDR3 reads CASSPNTGELFF. CDR3 DNA: TGTGCCAGCAGTCCTAACACCGGGGAGCTGTTTTTT.